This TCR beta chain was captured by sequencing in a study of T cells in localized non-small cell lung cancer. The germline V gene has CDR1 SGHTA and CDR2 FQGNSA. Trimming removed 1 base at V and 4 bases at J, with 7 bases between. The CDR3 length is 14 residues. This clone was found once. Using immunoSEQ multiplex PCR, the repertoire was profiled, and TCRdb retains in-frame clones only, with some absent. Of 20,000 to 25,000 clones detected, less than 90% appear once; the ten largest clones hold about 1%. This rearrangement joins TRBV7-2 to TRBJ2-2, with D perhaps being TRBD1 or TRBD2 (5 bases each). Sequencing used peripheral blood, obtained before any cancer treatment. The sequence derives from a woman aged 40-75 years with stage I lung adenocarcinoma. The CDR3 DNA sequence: TGTGCCAGCAGCTTAGAGGGGAGCACCGGGGAGCTGTTTTTT. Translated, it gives CASSLEGSTGELFF.